This TCR beta chain is from a study of T-cell memory formation after mild COVID-19. Study results and limitations: Pre-infection memory carried some responding clones, suggesting that cross-reactive memory joined. Clones that contracted from day 15 to 85 had balanced CD4/CD8; later expanders were CD4+ biased.

This CDR3 has 15 residues. The ends were cut back, 3 bases at V and 2 bases at J, with 8 bases in the middle. CDR1 is ENHRY and CDR2 is SYGVKD in the germline V gene. This clonotype came up a few times. Its matching antigen is unknown. TCRdb passed the 5' RACE reads through MiXCR, listing each CDR3 protein once. The repertoire holds approximately 350,000 distinct CDR3 sequences, around 14% seen once, with approximately 20% in the top ten. Sequenced sample: PBMCs or a T cell subset sorted from them (not recorded which). The TCR comes from a man aged 18 to 29 who had mild COVID-19 (a few samples of this study predate the infection). Cell type and time point are not known. The rearrangement links TRBV10-3 to TRBJ2-6, with TRBD2 as a possible D gene (6 bases). For the CDR3, the DNA is TGTGCCATCAGTGAACCGGGGGCTGGGGCCAACGTCCTGACTTTC. Translated, it gives CAISEPGAGANVLTF.